The clone carrying this TCR beta chain was counted a few times. Germline CDR1 is SNHLY and CDR2 is FYNNEI. Trimming cost V 2 bases and J 2 bases, with 9 bases left between them. The CDR3 sequence is 14 residues long. The source of the sample is a study of control samples from healthy donors and cancer patients. Clones were sequenced by immunoSEQ multiplex PCR, and TCRdb holds only the in-frame ones, with some missing. Counted here are some 110,000 clones, approximately 90% occurring once; the ten biggest clones make up under 2.5%. Material: blood. The chain carries TRBV2 and TRBJ1-1; D uncertain. This clonotype was obtained from a woman aged 70-85 years in good health. Here the CDR3 reads CASSELRVNTEAFF. The CDR3 coding sequence is TGTGCCAGCAGTGAATTGCGGGTCAACACTGAAGCTTTCTTT.